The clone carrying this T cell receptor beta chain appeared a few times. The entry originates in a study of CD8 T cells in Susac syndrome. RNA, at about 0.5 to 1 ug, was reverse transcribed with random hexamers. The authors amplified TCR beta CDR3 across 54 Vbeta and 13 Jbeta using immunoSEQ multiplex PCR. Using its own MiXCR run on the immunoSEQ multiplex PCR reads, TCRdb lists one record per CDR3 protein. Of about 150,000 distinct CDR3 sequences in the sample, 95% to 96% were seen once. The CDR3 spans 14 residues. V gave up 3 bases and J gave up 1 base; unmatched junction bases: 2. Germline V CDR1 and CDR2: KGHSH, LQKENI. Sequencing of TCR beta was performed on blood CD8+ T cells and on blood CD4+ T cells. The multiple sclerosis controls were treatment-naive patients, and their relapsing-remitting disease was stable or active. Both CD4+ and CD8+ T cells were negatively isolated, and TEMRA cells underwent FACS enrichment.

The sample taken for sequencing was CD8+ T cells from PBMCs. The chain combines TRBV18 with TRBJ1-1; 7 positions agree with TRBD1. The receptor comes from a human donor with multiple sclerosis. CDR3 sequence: CASSPRDRNTEAFF. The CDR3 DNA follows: TGTGCCAGCTCACCTCGGGACAGGAACACTGAAGCTTTCTTT.